Listed below are T cell receptor beta chains from one sample, sequenced in a study of T cell changes during pregnancy in multiple sclerosis. Libraries were prepared by immunoSEQ multiplex PCR; TCRdb keeps only in-frame clonotypes and omits some of them. The sample has tens of thousands of clones; around 94% are singletons. Sequenced here: peripheral blood, sampled in the third trimester of pregnancy. The receptors were sampled from a female donor with multiple sclerosis, enrolled in a pregnancy study. Each CDR3 is given with its conserved first and last residue. D genes are given only for firm matches. Some rows have no size entry. The others give once, few or many, or a class for an expanded clone.

d_call | clone_size | j_call | v_call | cdr3_nt | cdr3_aa
NA | NA | TRBJ1-3 | TRBV6-5 | TGTGCCAGCAGTTATGACAGAAGAGGAGGAAACACCATATATTTT | CASSYDRRGGNTIYF
NA | NA | TRBJ1-1 | TRBV19 | TGTGCCAGTCCATTAGGGGGTGAAGCTTTCTTT | CASPLGGEAFF
NA | NA | TRBJ1-2 | TRBV9 | TGTGCCAGCAGCGTGAGGACTTCGCTGCGGGGCTACACCTTC | CASSVRTSLRGYTF
TRBD2 | NA | TRBJ2-7 | TRBV7-2 | TGTGCCAGCAGCTTATCGGCGGGAGTGGACGAGCAGTACTTC | CASSLSAGVDEQYF
TRBD2 | NA | TRBJ2-3 | TRBV4-1 | TGCGCCAGCAGCCAATCCCTAACCGGGACTAGCGGGTCAAGCACAGATACGCAGTATTTT | CASSQSLTGTSGSSTDTQYF
TRBD2 | NA | TRBJ2-1 | TRBV7-2 | TGTGCCAGCAGCTTATGGGCGGGAGTCGACAATGAGCAGTTCTTC | CASSLWAGVDNEQFF
TRBD1 | NA | TRBJ2-7 | TRBV7-8 | TGTGCCAGCAGCCGCGGGACAGGACATCCCTACGAGCAGTACTTC | CASSRGTGHPYEQYF
NA | NA | TRBJ2-7 | TRBV27 | TGTGCCAGCAGTTCCCGCCGGAAGGGGTACGAGCAGTACTTC | CASSSRRKGYEQYF
NA | NA | TRBJ2-5 | TRBV29-1 | TGCAGCGTTGACGGTCAGGTCGGAGAGACCCAGTACTTC | CSVDGQVGETQYF
TRBD1 | NA | TRBJ1-5 | TRBV19 | TGTGCCAGTAGACCAGGACAGGGGAGCAATCAGCCCCAGCATTTT | CASRPGQGSNQPQHF
NA | NA | TRBJ1-1 | TRBV28 | TGTGCCACCTCCTTCGTGGGGAGGGGGAGGATGAACACTGAAGCTTTCTTT | CATSFVGRGRMNTEAFF
TRBD2 | NA | TRBJ2-1 | TRBV7-6 | TGTGCCAGCAGCTTAGGGCCTCGATCCGGGAGGGCCAACAATGAGCAGTTCTTC | CASSLGPRSGRANNEQFF
TRBD2 | NA | TRBJ2-3 | TRBV11-2 | TGTGCCAGCACCGGGACTAGCGGAAAGGTATTTAGCACAGATACGCAGTATTTT | CASTGTSGKVFSTDTQYF
NA | NA | TRBJ2-2 | TRBV28 | TGTGCCAGCAGTTCAGGACAGTTCGACGGGGAGCTGTTTTTT | CASSSGQFDGELFF
TRBD1 | once | TRBJ2-5 | TRBV5-1 | TGCGCCAGCAGCTCGACAGGGGTAGCGGCTCTAATCCAAGAGACCCAGTACTTC | CASSSTGVAALIQETQYF
NA | NA | TRBJ2-1 | TRBV2 | TGTGCCAGCAGTAACGGGCGGGACCCCTACAATGAGCAGTTCTTC | CASSNGRDPYNEQFF
NA | NA | TRBJ1-2 | TRBV6-5 | TGTGCCAGCAGTACAGCGGGGAGCTATGGCTACACCTTC | CASSTAGSYGYTF
TRBD1 | NA | TRBJ2-5 | TRBV11-3 | TGTGCCAGCAGCGGGGACAGGGGACGGGAGACCCAGTACTTC | CASSGDRGRETQYF
NA | once | TRBJ2-2 | TRBV7-2 | TGTGCCAGCAGCCCACGGGCGGGAAGCACCGGGGAGCTGTTTTTT | CASSPRAGSTGELFF
TRBD2 | NA | TRBJ2-1 | TRBV11-3 | TGTGCCAGCAGCTCCTCGCGACTAGCATACAATGAGCAGTTCTTC | CASSSSRLAYNEQFF
TRBD1 | NA | TRBJ1-3 | TRBV4-3 | TGCGCCAGCAGCCAAGATAACAGGGGGAGCTCTGGAAACACCATATATTTT | CASSQDNRGSSGNTIYF
TRBD1 | NA | TRBJ1-1 | TRBV28 | TGTGCCAGCAGTTTAATCCAGGGGGCAATGCTGAACACTGAAGCTTTCTTT | CASSLIQGAMLNTEAFF
TRBD2 | NA | TRBJ2-7 | TRBV6-5 | TGTGCCAGCAGCCGAGCGGGAGGCTTACCACACGAGCAGTACTTC | CASSRAGGLPHEQYF
TRBD2 | NA | TRBJ2-2 | TRBV7-9 | TGTGCCAGCAGCCAAAGGACTAGCGTGGCCGGGGAGCTGTTTTTT | CASSQRTSVAGELFF
TRBD2 | NA | TRBJ2-5 | TRBV7-3 | TGTGCCAGCAGCTTAGGCGGGGGAAGAGGGAGGGAGACCCAGTACTTC | CASSLGGGRGRETQYF
TRBD2 | NA | TRBJ2-1 | TRBV6-1 | TGTGCCAGCAGTTCGTTAGCGGGAGGATCGGGTGAGCAGTTCTTC | CASSSLAGGSGEQFF
NA | NA | TRBJ1-1 | TRBV28 | TGTGCCAGCAGTTTATCCTGGGACCAGGGGCTCGCTGAAGCTTTCTTT | CASSLSWDQGLAEAFF
TRBD1 | NA | TRBJ2-1 | TRBV29-1 | TGCAGCGTTGATCACCGGGACAGGAGATACAATGAGCAGTTCTTC | CSVDHRDRRYNEQFF
NA | NA | TRBJ1-2 | TRBV6-1 | TGTGCCAGCAGAGACCCGGGAAGCGATGGCTACACCTTC | CASRDPGSDGYTF
TRBD2 | NA | TRBJ2-1 | TRBV18 | TGTGCCAGCTCACCGTTGGTAGCGGGATATTTTGACAATGAGCAGTTCTTC | CASSPLVAGYFDNEQFF
TRBD2 | NA | TRBJ2-2 | TRBV10-3 | TGTGCCATCAGGCCTAGACTAGCCTTGGACGGGGAGCTGTTTTTT | CAIRPRLALDGELFF
NA | NA | TRBJ2-5 | TRBV4-1 | TGCGCCAGCAGCCAAGAACCAGGGGGGAGGGAGACCCAGTACTTC | CASSQEPGGRETQYF
NA | NA | TRBJ2-1 | TRBV6-1 | TGTGCCAGCAGACGGGAACTCTCCTACAATGAGCAGTTCTTC | CASRRELSYNEQFF
NA | NA | TRBJ1-5 | TRBV5-8 | TGTGCCAGCAGCTTCGGGACAACGGGTGGCAATCAGCCCCAGCATTTT | CASSFGTTGGNQPQHF
TRBD1 | NA | TRBJ2-5 | TRBV5-1 | TGCGCCAGCAGCAATAGACAGGGTGGGGGAGAGACCCAGTACTTC | CASSNRQGGGETQYF
NA | NA | TRBJ2-3 | TRBV7-2 | TGTGCCAGCAGCTTAAAAGGTGGTTTGAGAGGGAGCGGCACAGATACGCAGTATTTT | CASSLKGGLRGSGTDTQYF
TRBD1 | NA | TRBJ2-2 | TRBV9 | TGTGCCAGCAGCGGCCCCACGCAGGGGGATACCGGGGAGCTGTTTTTT | CASSGPTQGDTGELFF
NA | NA | TRBJ1-4 | TRBV13 | TGTGCCAGCAGCTTATGGACAGATCGAGAAAAACTGTTTTTT | CASSLWTDREKLFF
TRBD1 | NA | TRBJ2-1 | TRBV28 | TGTGCCAGCAGTCAACCCCTTACAGGGGACGAGCAGTTCTTC | CASSQPLTGDEQFF
TRBD1 | NA | TRBJ2-2 | TRBV5-4 | TGTGCCAGCAGCTTGGAGGGGGCTTCGGGGGAGCTGTTTTTT | CASSLEGASGELFF
TRBD2 | NA | TRBJ2-1 | TRBV19 | TGTGCCAGTAGTATAGATCGGGGACTAGCGGGAGGGCCTAAGTTCTTC | CASSIDRGLAGGPKFF
NA | once | TRBJ1-1 | TRBV28 | TGTGCCAGCACCTCGGGAGCTGAAGCTTTCTTT | CASTSGAEAFF
TRBD2 | NA | TRBJ2-7 | TRBV2 | TGTGCCAGCAGTGAAGGGGGACTAGCGGGTGACTCCGAGCAGTACTTC | CASSEGGLAGDSEQYF
NA | NA | TRBJ2-7 | TRBV19 | TGTGCCAGTAGTGGGCTGTCCTACGAGCAGTACTTC | CASSGLSYEQYF
TRBD2 | NA | TRBJ2-1 | TRBV5-6 | TGTGCCAGCAGCTCCTACCTGCTAGCGGGCAGCTCCTACAATGAGCAGTTCTTC | CASSSYLLAGSSYNEQFF